What follows describes a single TCR beta chain. Its antigen is unknown. V gave up 6 bases and J gave up 6 bases, with 8 bases separating them. The CDR3 spans 12 residues. CDR1 is SGHVS, CDR2 FQNEAQ, per germline. Via MiXCR, TCRdb re-called the reads, giving one row per CDR3 protein. This table has 450,000 to 650,000 distinct CDR3 sequences, about 40% appearing once. This sample is drawn from a study of T cell repertoires in cytomegalovirus infection. Study context: Well-studied HLA-B-restricted epitopes and recently identified HLA-C-restricted epitopes of CMV were both used in the study. Through public TCR beta signatures, both CMV infection and matching HLA type were indicated. Points from the study as a whole: What dominated the ex vivo response were HLA-C-restricted CMV-specific TCR beta clonotypes.

The sequenced sample was cultured PBMCs, obtained from culture after CMV antigen stimulation. The receptor was derived from a human donor in good health (CMV status not recorded). Some clones in this sample may be carry-over from other donors' samples. The chain joins TRBV7-8 to TRBJ1-4, with D hard to call. CDR3 DNA: TGTGCCAGCAGTGGGGAATATGAAAAACTGTTTTTT. This sequence encodes CASSGEYEKLFF.